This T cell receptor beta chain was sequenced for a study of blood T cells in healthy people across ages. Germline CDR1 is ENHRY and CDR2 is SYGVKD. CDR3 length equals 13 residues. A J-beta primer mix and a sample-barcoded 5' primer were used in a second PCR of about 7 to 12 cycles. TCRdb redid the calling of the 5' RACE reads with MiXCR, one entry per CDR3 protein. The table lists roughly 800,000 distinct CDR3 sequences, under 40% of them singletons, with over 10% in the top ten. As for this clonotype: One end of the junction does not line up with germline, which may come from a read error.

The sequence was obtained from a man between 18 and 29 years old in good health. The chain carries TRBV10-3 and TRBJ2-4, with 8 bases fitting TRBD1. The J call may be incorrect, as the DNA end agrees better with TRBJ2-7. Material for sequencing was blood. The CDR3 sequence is CTITLDRDYEQYF. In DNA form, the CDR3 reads TGTACCATCACCCTGGACAGGGACTACGAGCAGTACTTC.